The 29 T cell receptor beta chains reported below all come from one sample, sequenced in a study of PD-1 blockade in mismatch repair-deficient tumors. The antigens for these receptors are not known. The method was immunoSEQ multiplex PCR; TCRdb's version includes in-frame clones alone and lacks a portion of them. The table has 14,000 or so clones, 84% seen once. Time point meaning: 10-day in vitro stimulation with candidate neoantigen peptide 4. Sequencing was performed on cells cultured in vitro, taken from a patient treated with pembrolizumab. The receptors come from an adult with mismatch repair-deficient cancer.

The CDR3 loop is CASRWGQGAPEAFF. The CDR3 DNA is TGTGCCAGTAGATGGGGACAGGGAGCGCCTGAAGCTTTCTTT. This sequence joins TRBV19 and TRBJ1-1; 9 bases match TRBD1. Germline CDR1 reads LNHDA; CDR2 reads SQIVND (reference sequence). V lost 6 bases, J lost 6 bases, and 8 bases stayed unmatched. The CDR3 is 14 amino acids.

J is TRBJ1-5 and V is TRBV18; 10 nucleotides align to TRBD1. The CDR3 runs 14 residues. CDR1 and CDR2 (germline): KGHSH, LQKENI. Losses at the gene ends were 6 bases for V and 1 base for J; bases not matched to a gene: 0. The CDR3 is CASSGQGSNQPQHF. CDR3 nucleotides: TGTGCCAGCTCGGGACAGGGGAGCAATCAGCCCCAGCATTTT.

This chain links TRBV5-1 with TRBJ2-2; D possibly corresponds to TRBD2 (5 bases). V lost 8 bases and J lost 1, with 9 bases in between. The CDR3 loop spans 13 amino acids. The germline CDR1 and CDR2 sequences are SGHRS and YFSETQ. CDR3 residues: CASRRENTGELFF. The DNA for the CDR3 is TGCGCCAGTAGACGGGAGAACACCGGGGAGCTGTTTTTT.

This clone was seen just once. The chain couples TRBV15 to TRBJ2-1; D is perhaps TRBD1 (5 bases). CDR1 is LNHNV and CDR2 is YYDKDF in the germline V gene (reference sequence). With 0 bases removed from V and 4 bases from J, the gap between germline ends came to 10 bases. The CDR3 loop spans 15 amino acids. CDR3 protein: CATSRDLGLYNEQFF. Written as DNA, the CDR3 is TGTGCCACCAGCAGAGATTTGGGGCTATACAATGAGCAGTTCTTC.

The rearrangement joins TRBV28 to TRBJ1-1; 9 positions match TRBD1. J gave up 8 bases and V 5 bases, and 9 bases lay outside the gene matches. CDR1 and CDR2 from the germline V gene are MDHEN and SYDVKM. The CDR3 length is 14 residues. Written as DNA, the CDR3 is TGTGCCAGCAGTCCACCCACAGGGGGCGCAGAAGCTTTCTTT. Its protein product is CASSPPTGGAEAFF.

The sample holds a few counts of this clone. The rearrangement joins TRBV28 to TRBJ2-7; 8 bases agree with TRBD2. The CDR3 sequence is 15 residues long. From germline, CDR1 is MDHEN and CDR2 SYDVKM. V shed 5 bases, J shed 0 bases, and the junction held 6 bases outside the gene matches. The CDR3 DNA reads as TGTGCCAGCAGTCCCGGAGCGGGAGTCTCCTACGAGCAGTACTTC. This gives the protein CASSPGAGVSYEQYF. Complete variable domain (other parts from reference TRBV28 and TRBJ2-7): DVKVTQSSRYLVKRTGEKVFLECVQDMDHENMFWYRQDPGLGLRLIYFSYDVKMKEKGDIPEGYSVSREKKERFSLILESASTNQTSMYLCASSPGAGVSYEQYFGPGTRLTVT.

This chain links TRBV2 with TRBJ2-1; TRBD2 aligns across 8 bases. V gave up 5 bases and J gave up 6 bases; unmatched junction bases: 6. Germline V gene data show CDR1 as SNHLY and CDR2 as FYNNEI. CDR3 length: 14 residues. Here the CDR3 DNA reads TGTGCCAGCAGTAAGCGGGAGTCGGCCAATGAGCAGTTCTTC. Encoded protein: CASSKRESANEQFF. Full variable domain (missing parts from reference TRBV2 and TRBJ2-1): EPEVTQTPSHQVTQMGQEVILRCVPISNHLYFYWYRQILGQKVEFLVSFYNNEISEKSEIFDDQFSVERPDGSNFTLKIRSTKLEDSAMYFCASSKRESANEQFFGPGTRLTVL.

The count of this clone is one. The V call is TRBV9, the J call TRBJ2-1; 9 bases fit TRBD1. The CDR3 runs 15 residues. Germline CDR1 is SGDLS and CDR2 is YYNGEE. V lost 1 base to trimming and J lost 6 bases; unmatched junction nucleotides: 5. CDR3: CASSVLTGGFNEQFF. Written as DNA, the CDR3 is TGTGCCAGCAGCGTATTGACAGGGGGATTCAATGAGCAGTTCTTC.

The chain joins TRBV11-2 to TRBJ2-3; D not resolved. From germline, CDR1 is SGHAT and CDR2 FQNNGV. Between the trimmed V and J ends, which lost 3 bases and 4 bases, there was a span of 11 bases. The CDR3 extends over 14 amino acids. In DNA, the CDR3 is TGTGCCAGCAGCTTTGGGTTCGTCGCAGATACGCAGTATTTT. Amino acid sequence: CASSFGFVADTQYF.

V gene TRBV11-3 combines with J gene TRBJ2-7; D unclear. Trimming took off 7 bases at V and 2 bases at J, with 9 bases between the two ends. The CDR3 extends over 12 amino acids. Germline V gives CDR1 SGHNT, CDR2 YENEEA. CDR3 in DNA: TGTGCCAGCACCGGTGTCGCCTACGAGCAGTACTTC. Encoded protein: CASTGVAYEQYF.

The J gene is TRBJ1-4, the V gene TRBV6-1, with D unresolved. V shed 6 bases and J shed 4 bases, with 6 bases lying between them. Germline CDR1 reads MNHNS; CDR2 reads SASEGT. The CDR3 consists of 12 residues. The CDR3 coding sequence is TGTGCCAGCAGCTGGGGTAATGAAAAACTGTTTTTT. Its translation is CASSWGNEKLFF.

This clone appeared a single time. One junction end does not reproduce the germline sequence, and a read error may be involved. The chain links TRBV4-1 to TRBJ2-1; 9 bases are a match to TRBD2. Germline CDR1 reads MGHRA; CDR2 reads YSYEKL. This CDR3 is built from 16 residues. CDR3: CASSHSGTSTLNEQFF. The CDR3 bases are TGTGCCAGCAGCCATTCCGGGACTAGCACCCTTAATGAGCAGTTCTTC.

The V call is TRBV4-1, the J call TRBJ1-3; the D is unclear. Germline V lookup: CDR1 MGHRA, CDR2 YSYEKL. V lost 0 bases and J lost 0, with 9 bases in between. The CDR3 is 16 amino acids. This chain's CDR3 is CASSQDARYSGNTIYF. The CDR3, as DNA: TGCGCCAGCAGCCAAGATGCCCGCTACTCTGGAAACACCATATATTTT.

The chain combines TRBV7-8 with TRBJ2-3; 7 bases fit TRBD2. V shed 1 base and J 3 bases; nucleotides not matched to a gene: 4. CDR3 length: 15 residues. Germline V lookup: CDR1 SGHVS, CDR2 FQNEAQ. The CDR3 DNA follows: TGTGCCAGCAGCTTAGGGGCTAGCGGTACAGATACGCAGTATTTT. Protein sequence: CASSLGASGTDTQYF.

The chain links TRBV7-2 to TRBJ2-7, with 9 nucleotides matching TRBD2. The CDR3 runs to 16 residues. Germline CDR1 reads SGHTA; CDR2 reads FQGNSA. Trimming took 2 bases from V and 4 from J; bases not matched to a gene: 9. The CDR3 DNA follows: TGTGCCAGCAGCTTAAATAGCGGGAGCGGTTGGTACGAGCAGTACTTC. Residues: CASSLNSGSGWYEQYF.

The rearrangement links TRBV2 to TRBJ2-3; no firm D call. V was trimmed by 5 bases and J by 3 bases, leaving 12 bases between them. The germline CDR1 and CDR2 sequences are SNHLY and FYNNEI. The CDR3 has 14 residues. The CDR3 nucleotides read TGTGCCAGCAGTAAAGAATCCGGGACAGATACGCAGTATTTT. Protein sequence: CASSKESGTDTQYF.

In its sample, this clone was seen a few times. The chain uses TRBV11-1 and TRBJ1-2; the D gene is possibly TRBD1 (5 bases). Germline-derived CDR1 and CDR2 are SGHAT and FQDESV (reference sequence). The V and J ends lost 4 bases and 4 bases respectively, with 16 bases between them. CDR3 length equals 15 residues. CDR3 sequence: CASSSPEAGTYGYTF. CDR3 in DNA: TGTGCCAGCAGCTCCCCGGAGGCAGGGACCTATGGCTACACCTTC.

The CDR3 spells CASSPGGIGEKLFF. For the CDR3, the DNA is TGTGCCAGTAGTCCTGGGGGGATAGGAGAAAAACTGTTTTTT. This chain uses TRBV19 with TRBJ1-4, with TRBD1 as a possible D gene (5 bases). Per germline, CDR1 LNHDA and CDR2 SQIVND (reference sequence). This CDR3 region has 14 residues. The V gene lost 5 bases and the J gene lost 8 bases, with 15 bases spanning the gap.

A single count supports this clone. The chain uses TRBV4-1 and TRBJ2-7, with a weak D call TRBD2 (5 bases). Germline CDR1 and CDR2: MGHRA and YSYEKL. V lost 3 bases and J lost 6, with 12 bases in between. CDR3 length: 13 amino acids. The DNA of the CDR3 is TGCGCCAGCAGCCATAGTGGAGGAACCGAGCAGTACTTC. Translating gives CASSHSGGTEQYF.

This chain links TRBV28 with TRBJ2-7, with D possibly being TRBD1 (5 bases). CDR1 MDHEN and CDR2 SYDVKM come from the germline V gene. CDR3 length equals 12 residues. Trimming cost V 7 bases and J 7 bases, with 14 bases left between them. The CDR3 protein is CASTPGSGEQYF. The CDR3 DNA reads TGTGCCAGCACCCCAGGGTCCGGGGAGCAGTACTTC.

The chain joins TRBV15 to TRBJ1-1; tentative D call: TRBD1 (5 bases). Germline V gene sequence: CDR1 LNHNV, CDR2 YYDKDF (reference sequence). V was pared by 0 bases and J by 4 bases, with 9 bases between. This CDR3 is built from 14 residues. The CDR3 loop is CATSRDSGPTEAFF. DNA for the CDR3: TGTGCCACCAGCAGAGATTCAGGGCCCACTGAAGCTTTCTTT.

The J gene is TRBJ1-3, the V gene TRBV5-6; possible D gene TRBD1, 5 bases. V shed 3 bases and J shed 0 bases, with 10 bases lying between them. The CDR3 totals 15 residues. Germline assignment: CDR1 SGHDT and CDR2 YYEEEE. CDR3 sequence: CASSWGQYSGNTIYF. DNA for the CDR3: TGTGCCAGCAGCTGGGGCCAGTACTCTGGAAACACCATATATTTT.

In DNA form, the CDR3 reads TGTGCCAGCAGCTTACAGGGTTTGGGTGTCGCCAAAAACATTCAGTACTTC. Translated, it gives CASSLQGLGVAKNIQYF. The chain uses TRBV7-2 and TRBJ2-4; possible D gene TRBD1, 5 bases. The V end was cut by 2 bases, the J end by 1 base, with 15 bases between. The CDR3 covers 17 residues. The germline gives CDR1 SGHTA, CDR2 FQGNSA.

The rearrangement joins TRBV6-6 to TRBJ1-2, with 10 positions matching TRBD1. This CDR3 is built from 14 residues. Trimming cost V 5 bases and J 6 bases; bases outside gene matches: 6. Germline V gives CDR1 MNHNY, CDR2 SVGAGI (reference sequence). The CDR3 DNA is TGTGCCAGCAGTCCCCGACAGGGGGCGAATGGCTACACCTTC. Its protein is CASSPRQGANGYTF.

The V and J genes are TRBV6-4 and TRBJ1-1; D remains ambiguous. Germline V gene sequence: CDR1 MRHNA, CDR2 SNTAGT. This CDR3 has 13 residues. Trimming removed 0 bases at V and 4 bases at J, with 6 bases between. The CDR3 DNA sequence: TGTGCCAGCAGTGACTCTCCCCTCACTGAAGCTTTCTTT. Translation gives CASSDSPLTEAFF.

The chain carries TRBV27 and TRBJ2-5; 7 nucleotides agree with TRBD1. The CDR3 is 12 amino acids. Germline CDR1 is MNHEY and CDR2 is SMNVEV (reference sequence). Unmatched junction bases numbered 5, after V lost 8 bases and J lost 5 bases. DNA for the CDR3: TGTGCCAGCGGTACAGGGGAGGAGACCCAGTACTTC. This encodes CASGTGEETQYF.

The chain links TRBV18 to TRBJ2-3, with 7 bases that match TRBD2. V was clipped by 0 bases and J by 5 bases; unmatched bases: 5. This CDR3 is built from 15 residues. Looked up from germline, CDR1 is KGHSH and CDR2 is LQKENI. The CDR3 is CASSPPDGRQDTQYF. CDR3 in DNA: TGTGCCAGCTCACCACCGGACGGGAGGCAAGATACGCAGTATTTT.

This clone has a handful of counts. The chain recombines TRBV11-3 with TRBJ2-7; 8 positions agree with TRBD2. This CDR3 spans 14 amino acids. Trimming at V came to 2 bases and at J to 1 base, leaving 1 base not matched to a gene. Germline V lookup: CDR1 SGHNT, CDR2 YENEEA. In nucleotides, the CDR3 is TGTGCCAGCAGCTTAACTAGCGGTTCCTACGAGCAGTACTTC. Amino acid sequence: CASSLTSGSYEQYF.

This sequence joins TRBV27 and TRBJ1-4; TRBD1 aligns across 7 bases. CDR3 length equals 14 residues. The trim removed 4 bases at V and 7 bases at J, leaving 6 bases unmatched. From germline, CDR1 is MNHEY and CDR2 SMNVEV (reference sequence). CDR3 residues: CASSSAGGGEKLFF. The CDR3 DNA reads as TGTGCCAGCAGTTCCGCAGGGGGGGGTGAAAAACTGTTTTTT.